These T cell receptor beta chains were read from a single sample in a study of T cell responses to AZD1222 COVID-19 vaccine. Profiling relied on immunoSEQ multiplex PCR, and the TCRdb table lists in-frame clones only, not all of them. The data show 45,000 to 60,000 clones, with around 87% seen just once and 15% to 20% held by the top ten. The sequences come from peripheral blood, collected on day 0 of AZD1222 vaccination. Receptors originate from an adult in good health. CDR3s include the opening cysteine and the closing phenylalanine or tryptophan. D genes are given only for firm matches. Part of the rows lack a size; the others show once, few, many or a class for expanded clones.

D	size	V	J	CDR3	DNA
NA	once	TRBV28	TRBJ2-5	CASQAETQYF	TGTGCCAGTCAAGCAGAGACCCAGTACTTC
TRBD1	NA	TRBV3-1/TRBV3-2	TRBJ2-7	CASHGQADYEQYF	TGTGCCAGCCATGGACAGGCGGACTACGAGCAGTACTTC
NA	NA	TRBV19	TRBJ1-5	CASSINRLISNQPQHF	TGTGCCAGTAGTATAAACAGGCTAATTAGCAATCAGCCCCAGCATTTT
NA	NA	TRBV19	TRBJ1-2	CASTQGSLANYGYTF	TGTGCCAGTACTCAGGGCAGCCTGGCTAACTATGGCTACACCTTC
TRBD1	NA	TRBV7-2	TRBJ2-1	CASSRTGIGNEQFF	TGTGCCAGCAGCCGGACAGGGATCGGCAATGAGCAGTTCTTC
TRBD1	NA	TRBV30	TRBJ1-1	CAWRFLGTDSEAFF	TGTGCCTGGAGATTCCTAGGGACAGATTCTGAAGCTTTCTTT
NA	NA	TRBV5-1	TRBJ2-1	CASSLTGARSYNEQFF	TGCGCCAGCAGCTTGACCGGGGCGAGATCCTACAATGAGCAGTTCTTC
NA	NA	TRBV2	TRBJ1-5	CASRIFTNQPQHF	TGTGCCAGCAGGATTTTCACCAATCAGCCCCAGCATTTT
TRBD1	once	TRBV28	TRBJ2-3	CASSPGQASADTQYF	TGTGCCAGCAGTCCGGGACAGGCGTCCGCGGATACGCAGTATTTT
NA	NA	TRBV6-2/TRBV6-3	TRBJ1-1	CASSFHERTEAFF	TGTGCCAGCAGCTTCCATGAACGCACTGAAGCTTTCTTT
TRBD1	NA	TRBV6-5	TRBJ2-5	CASMNRGGETQYF	TGTGCCAGCATGAACAGGGGTGGAGAGACCCAGTACTTC
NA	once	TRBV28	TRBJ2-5	CASSPGPGGTQYF	TGTGCCAGCAGCCCCGGACCTGGGGGGACCCAGTACTTC
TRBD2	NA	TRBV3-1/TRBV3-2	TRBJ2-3	CASSQTYYQLAGDTQYF	TGTGCCAGCAGCCAAACCTACTATCAACTAGCGGGAGATACGCAGTATTTT
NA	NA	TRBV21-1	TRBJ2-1	CASRGSRADLYNEQFF	TGTGCCAGCAGAGGGTCGAGGGCAGATCTATACAATGAGCAGTTCTTC
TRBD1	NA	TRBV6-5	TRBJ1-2	CASRNGQEGSFGYTF	TGTGCCAGCAGGAATGGACAGGAGGGGAGTTTTGGCTACACCTTC
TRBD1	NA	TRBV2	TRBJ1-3	CASGTGTGAGNTIYF	TGTGCCAGCGGGACCGGGACAGGGGCTGGAAACACCATATATTTT
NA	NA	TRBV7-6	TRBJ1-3	CASSLDQSSGNTIYF	TGTGCCAGCAGCTTAGATCAGAGCTCTGGAAACACCATATATTTT
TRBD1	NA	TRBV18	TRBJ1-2	CASSTDRDYGYTF	TGTGCCAGCTCAACAGACAGGGACTATGGCTACACCTTC
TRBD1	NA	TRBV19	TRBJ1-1	CASNTGEAYTEAFF	TGTGCCAGTAACACAGGGGAAGCGTACACTGAAGCTTTCTTT
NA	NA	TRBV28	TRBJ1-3	CASSGRVEGTIYF	TGTGCCAGCAGTGGACGGGTGGAAGGCACCATATATTTT
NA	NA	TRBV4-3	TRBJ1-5	CASSQDLGSSNQPQHF	TGCGCCAGCAGCCAAGATTTGGGATCTAGCAATCAGCCCCAGCATTTT
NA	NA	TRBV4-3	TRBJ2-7	CASSQDRGEASREQYF	TGCGCCAGCAGCCAAGATAGGGGGGAGGCCTCCCGCGAGCAGTACTTC
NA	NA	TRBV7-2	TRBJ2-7	CASSLEGGYEQYF	TGTGCCAGCAGCTTAGAGGGGGGCTACGAGCAGTACTTC
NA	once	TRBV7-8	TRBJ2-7	CASSPRLGSYEQYF	TGTGCCAGCAGCCCCCGGCTTGGGTCCTACGAGCAGTACTTC
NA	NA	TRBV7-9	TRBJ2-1	CASNEQFF	TGTGCCAGCAATGAGCAGTTCTTC
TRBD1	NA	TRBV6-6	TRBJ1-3	CASSPSDRGNTIYF	TGTGCCAGCAGTCCCTCGGACAGGGGAAACACCATATATTTT
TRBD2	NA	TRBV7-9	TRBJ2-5	CASSLVGLEETQYF	TGTGCCAGCAGCTTAGTCGGACTAGAAGAGACCCAGTACTTC
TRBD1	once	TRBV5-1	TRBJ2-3	CASSSGQGIPLGTDTQYF	TGCGCCAGCAGCTCCGGACAGGGTATACCTTTGGGCACAGATACGCAGTATTTT
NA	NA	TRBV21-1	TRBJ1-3	CASSKIILRTGGTCGNTIYF	TGTGCCAGCAGCAAAATAATATTACGGACAGGGGGAACCTGTGGAAACACCATATATTTT
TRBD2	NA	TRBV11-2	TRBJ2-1	CASLTAGEEQFF	TGTGCCAGCCTTACAGCGGGAGAAGAGCAGTTCTTC
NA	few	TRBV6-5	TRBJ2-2	CASSFQVGGSGELFF	TGTGCCAGCAGTTTTCAGGTTGGAGGGTCCGGGGAGCTGTTTTTT
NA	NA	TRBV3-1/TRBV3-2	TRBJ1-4	CASSGDGEKLFF	TGTGCCAGCAGTGGGGATGGTGAAAAACTGTTTTTT
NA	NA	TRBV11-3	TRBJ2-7	CASSLGGGYEQYF	TGTGCCAGCAGCTTAGGTGGGGGATACGAGCAGTACTTC
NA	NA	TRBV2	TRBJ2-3	CASSELVRVQYF	TGTGCCAGCAGTGAACTAGTCCGGGTTCAGTATTTT
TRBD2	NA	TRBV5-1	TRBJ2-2	CASRWTSGTNTGELFF	TGCGCCAGCAGGTGGACTAGCGGGACGAACACCGGGGAGCTGTTTTTT
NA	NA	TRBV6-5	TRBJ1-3	CATYRAASSGNTIYF	TGTGCCACATACAGGGCTGCGAGCTCTGGAAACACCATATATTTT
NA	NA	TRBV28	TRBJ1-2	CASSRSDYGYTF	TGTGCCAGCAGCCGTTCAGACTATGGCTACACCTTC
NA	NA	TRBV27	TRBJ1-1	CASSPSSGVLLANTEAFF	TGTGCCAGCAGTCCCTCTTCGGGGGTATTGTTGGCGAACACTGAAGCTTTCTTT
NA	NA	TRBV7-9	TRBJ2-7	CASSDHYGGSFFYEQYF	TGTGCCAGCAGCGACCACTACGGTGGGAGTTTCTTCTACGAGCAGTACTTC
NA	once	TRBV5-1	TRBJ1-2	CASSLSGEGNYGYTF	TGCGCCAGCAGCTTATCAGGGGAAGGTAACTATGGCTACACCTTC
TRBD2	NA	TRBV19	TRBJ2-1	CASRLAGYNEQFF	TGTGCCAGTAGGCTAGCGGGGTACAATGAGCAGTTCTTC
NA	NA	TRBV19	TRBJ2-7	CASSIGLGGYEQYF	TGTGCCAGTAGTATAGGCCTGGGAGGCTACGAGCAGTACTTC
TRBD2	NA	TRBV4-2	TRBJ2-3	CASSGAGGWTDTQYF	TGTGCCAGCAGCGGAGCGGGAGGATGGACAGATACGCAGTATTTT